Sequencing of this TCR beta chain was carried out in a study of T cells in Graves' hyperthyroidism and ophthalmopathy. At first hyperthyroidism diagnosis, before any ophthalmopathy symptoms, the blood sample was collected. 10 ml of fresh peripheral blood supplied the PBMCs. The source material, RNA transcripts, was used to amplify TCR beta CDR3 regions. Initially, a first-round RT-PCR of the TCR CDR3 employed the HTBI primer set. TCRdb redid the calling of the multiplex PCR reads with MiXCR, one entry per CDR3 protein. Among a few hundred thousand distinct CDR3 sequences listed, around 16% were seen once. This clonotype was counted many times. CDR3 length: 17 residues. Per germline, CDR1 MNHEY and CDR2 SVGAGI. Between the trimmed V and J ends, which lost 0 bases and 0 bases, there was a span of 15 bases.

The sample taken for sequencing was blood. The chain employs TRBV6-5 and TRBJ2-7; D may be TRBD2 (7 bases). The sequence was obtained from a woman under 30 with Graves' hyperthyroidism that later progressed to Graves' ophthalmopathy. The CDR3 reads CASSYSIGGGPSYEQYF. CDR3 nucleotide sequence: TGTGCCAGCAGTTACTCGATAGGGGGAGGGCCCTCCTACGAGCAGTACTTC.